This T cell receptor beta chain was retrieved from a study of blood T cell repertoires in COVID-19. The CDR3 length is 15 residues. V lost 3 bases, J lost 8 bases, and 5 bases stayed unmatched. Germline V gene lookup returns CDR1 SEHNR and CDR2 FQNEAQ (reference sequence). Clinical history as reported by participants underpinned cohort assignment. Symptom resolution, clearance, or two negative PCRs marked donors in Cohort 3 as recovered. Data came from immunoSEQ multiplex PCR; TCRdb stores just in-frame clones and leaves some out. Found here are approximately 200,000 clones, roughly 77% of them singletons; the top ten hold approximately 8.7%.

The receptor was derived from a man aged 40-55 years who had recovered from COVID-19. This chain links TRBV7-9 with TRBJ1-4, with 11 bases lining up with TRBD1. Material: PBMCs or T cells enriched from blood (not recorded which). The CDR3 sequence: CASSLPRTGGEKLFF. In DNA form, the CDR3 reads TGTGCCAGCAGCTTGCCCCGGACAGGGGGCGAAAAACTGTTTTTT.